Listed below are T cell receptor beta chains from one sample, sequenced in a study of beta chain features in type 1 diabetes. Profiled with immunoSEQ multiplex PCR; TCRdb holds only in-frame clones, not every one. The sample includes about 370,000 clones, around 10% of them seen just once. The sequencing sample was made of central memory CD4+ T cells from blood. The receptor source for this set is a man aged 25-45 years with type 1 diabetes. Both conserved end residues are part of each CDR3. Fields, in order: J gene, clone size, D gene, V gene, CDR3 DNA, CDR3 protein. D genes are given only for firm matches. Clone size is shown for a subset of rows, as once, few, many or a class of expanded clone.

j_call: TRBJ2-7; clone_size: -; d_call: -; v_call: TRBV7-2; cdr3_nt: TGTGCCAGCAGCACCTACCGGGAGAGGTCCTACGAGCAGTACTTC; cdr3_aa: CASSTYRERSYEQYF
j_call: TRBJ1-1; clone_size: -; d_call: -; v_call: TRBV21-1; cdr3_nt: TGTGCCAGCAGCAACAGTTGGGAAATCAACACTGAAGCTTTCTTT; cdr3_aa: CASSNSWEINTEAFF
j_call: TRBJ1-6; clone_size: -; d_call: -; v_call: TRBV10-3; cdr3_nt: TGTGCCATCAGTGAGGGGCCATCACCCCTCCACTTT; cdr3_aa: CAISEGPSPLHF
j_call: TRBJ2-3; clone_size: few; d_call: -; v_call: TRBV23-1; cdr3_nt: TGCGCCAGCACCCTCGTTCCCAACAATTCCGCTAGCACAGATACGCAGTATTTT; cdr3_aa: CASTLVPNNSASTDTQYF
j_call: TRBJ1-1; clone_size: -; d_call: TRBD1; v_call: TRBV5-1; cdr3_nt: TGCGCCAGCAGCTTGCAACAGGGGGACACTGAAGCTTTCTTT; cdr3_aa: CASSLQQGDTEAFF
j_call: TRBJ2-6; clone_size: -; d_call: TRBD1; v_call: TRBV28; cdr3_nt: TGTGCCACCGGGGACAGGGGGTCTGGGGCCAACGTCCTGACTTTC; cdr3_aa: CATGDRGSGANVLTF
j_call: TRBJ2-7; clone_size: -; d_call: TRBD2; v_call: TRBV18; cdr3_nt: TGTGCCAGCTCACCAAGGACTAGCGGGAGTGGCGACGAGCAGTACTTC; cdr3_aa: CASSPRTSGSGDEQYF
j_call: TRBJ1-1; clone_size: few; d_call: -; v_call: TRBV27; cdr3_nt: TGTGCCAGCAGTCAAAAGGGGGGCGCCACTGAAGCTTTCTTT; cdr3_aa: CASSQKGGATEAFF
j_call: TRBJ1-5; clone_size: many; d_call: -; v_call: TRBV14; cdr3_nt: TGTGCCAGCAGCCAAGTAGGGTACGCTCAGCCCCAGCATTTT; cdr3_aa: CASSQVGYAQPQHF
j_call: TRBJ2-1; clone_size: -; d_call: -; v_call: TRBV5-1; cdr3_nt: TGCGCCAGCAGCCCTTTACTCTACAATGAGCAGTTCTTC; cdr3_aa: CASSPLLYNEQFF
j_call: TRBJ1-2; clone_size: -; d_call: TRBD1; v_call: TRBV6-1; cdr3_nt: TGTGCCTCGGGACAGACGAACTATGGCTACACCTTC; cdr3_aa: CASGQTNYGYTF
j_call: TRBJ2-6; clone_size: -; d_call: -; v_call: TRBV12-5; cdr3_nt: TGTGCTAGTGGTTTAGGGTTAGGAGGCTCTGGGGCCAACGTCCTGACTTTC; cdr3_aa: CASGLGLGGSGANVLTF
j_call: TRBJ2-5; clone_size: -; d_call: -; v_call: TRBV2; cdr3_nt: TGTGCCAGCAGTATAACCGGGACCCAAGAGACCCAGTACTTC; cdr3_aa: CASSITGTQETQYF
j_call: TRBJ1-1; clone_size: -; d_call: TRBD1; v_call: TRBV7-2; cdr3_nt: TGTGCCAGCAGCCCCCTCCAAGGACAGGGGGTGAACACTGAAGCTTTCTTT; cdr3_aa: CASSPLQGQGVNTEAFF
j_call: TRBJ1-1; clone_size: -; d_call: -; v_call: TRBV28; cdr3_nt: TGTGCCAGCAGTTTTCGGGTAGGCCACGAATCGTCCGGGACACCCAACAAAAACACTGAAGCTTTCTTT; cdr3_aa: CASSFRVGHESSGTPNKNTEAFF
j_call: TRBJ2-7; clone_size: few; d_call: -; v_call: TRBV19; cdr3_nt: TGTGCCAGTAGTCGCCTTTGGGGCTCCTACGAGCAGTACTTC; cdr3_aa: CASSRLWGSYEQYF
j_call: TRBJ2-5; clone_size: few; d_call: -; v_call: TRBV6-5; cdr3_nt: TGTGCCAGCAGGACATACAGCCAAGAGACCCAGTACTTC; cdr3_aa: CASRTYSQETQYF
j_call: TRBJ1-4; clone_size: few; d_call: TRBD1; v_call: TRBV7-9; cdr3_nt: TGTGCCAGCAGCCCCGGGACAGGGGCAGAAAAACTGTTTTTT; cdr3_aa: CASSPGTGAEKLFF
j_call: TRBJ2-5; clone_size: few; d_call: -; v_call: TRBV5-8; cdr3_nt: TGTGCCAGCAGCTTGGGGCAGGAGGAGACCCAGTACTTC; cdr3_aa: CASSLGQEETQYF
j_call: TRBJ2-1; clone_size: -; d_call: -; v_call: TRBV29-1; cdr3_nt: TGCAGCGTTAACCAGGGGCGGTACAATGAGCAGTTCTTC; cdr3_aa: CSVNQGRYNEQFF
j_call: TRBJ2-5; clone_size: many; d_call: TRBD2; v_call: TRBV7-2; cdr3_nt: TGTGCCAGCAGCTTAGTAGCGGGAGGGGAGACCCAGTACTTC; cdr3_aa: CASSLVAGGETQYF
j_call: TRBJ2-1; clone_size: few; d_call: -; v_call: TRBV2; cdr3_nt: TGTGCCAGCAGCCCTAGGTCGGTTGCCGACAATGAGCAGTTCTTC; cdr3_aa: CASSPRSVADNEQFF